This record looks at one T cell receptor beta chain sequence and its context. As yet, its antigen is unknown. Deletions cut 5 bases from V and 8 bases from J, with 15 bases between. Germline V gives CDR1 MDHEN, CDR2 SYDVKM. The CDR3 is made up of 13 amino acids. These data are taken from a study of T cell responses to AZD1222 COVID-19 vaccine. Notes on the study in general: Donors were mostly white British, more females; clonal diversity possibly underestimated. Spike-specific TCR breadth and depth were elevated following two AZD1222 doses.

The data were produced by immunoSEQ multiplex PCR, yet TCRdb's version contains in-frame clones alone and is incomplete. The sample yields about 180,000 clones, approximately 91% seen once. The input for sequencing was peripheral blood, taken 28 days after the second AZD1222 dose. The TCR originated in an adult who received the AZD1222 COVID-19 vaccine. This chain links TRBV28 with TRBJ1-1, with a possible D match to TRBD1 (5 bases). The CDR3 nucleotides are TGTGCCAGCAGTCCGTGGGGGGGTCCCGAAGCTTTCTTT. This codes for CASSPWGGPEAFF.